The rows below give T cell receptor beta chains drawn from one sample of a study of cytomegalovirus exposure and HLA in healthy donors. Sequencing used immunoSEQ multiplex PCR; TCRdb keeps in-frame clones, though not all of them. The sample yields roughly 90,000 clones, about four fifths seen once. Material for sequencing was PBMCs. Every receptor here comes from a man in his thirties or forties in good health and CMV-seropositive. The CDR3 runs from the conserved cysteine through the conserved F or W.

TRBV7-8,CASSATGWGNQPQHF
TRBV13,CASSSGLAAAYEQYF
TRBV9,CASSRLAGVSTGELFF
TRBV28,CASSPPLGRLTYEQYF
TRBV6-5,CASRGRVYEQYF
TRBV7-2,CASSLRLAVNTGELFF
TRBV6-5,CASSNGYGGPYGYTF
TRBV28,CASSLGGSNEKLFF
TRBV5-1,CASSFSETQYF
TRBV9,CASSVAGREEQYF
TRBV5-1,CASSPPGGGPHNEQFF
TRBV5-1,CASSFGLAGGPGNTGELFF
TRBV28,CASRAINQPQHF
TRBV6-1,CASSEYQGSNYGYTF
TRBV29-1,CSATSGSTNEQFF
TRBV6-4,CASSDSGSSGRGYNEQFF
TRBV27,CASSLSGAYPYEQYF
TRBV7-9,CASSQGGIAYGYTF
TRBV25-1,CASSLGGGHEQYF
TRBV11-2,CASSEGSSGNTIYF
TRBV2,CASSSGFHDTDTQYF
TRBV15,CATSRDSPRIYTF
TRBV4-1,CASSQRGAATSGMTDTQYF
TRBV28,CASSPRGLAAYEQYF
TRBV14,CASSQILGNIQYF
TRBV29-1,CSVGGQGGNTIYF
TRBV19,CASSIGGNLGYTF
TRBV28,CASSLARTGRETQYF
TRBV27,CASSWTRSTDTQYF
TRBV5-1,CASSLTRARGEQYF
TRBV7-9,CASSLGQGEVSNQPQHF
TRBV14,CASSHDSVSRSEQYF
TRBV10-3,CATRQGGELFF
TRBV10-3,CAIGAGDGEQYF
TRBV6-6,CASSYSRHDEQFF
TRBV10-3,CAISEDPTGTEAFF
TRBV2,CANQLAGDEQYF
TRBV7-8,CASSLVQASGSSYNEQFF
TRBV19,CASSIAATSEHTQYF
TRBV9,CASSPGTIQTSEQYF
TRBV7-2,CASSLVVLLVSDEQFF
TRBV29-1,CSVEDTNKNYGYTF
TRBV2,CASSENMFGANVLTF
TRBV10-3,CAISESEGFTYEQYF
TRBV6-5,CASSSSSLGETQYF
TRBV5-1,CASSLGGSGSLNEQFF
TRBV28,CASSPPPDKWDTQYF
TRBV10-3,CAIRKEQLAGAYEQYF
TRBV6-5,CASSYFTGGDYGYTF
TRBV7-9,CASSLAGDRLRETQYF
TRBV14,CASSQVGGMNTEAFF
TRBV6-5,CASSWDRDQPQHF
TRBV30,CAWSHAATGTQPQHF